The 16 T cell receptor beta chains below all came from one sample that was sequenced in a study of shared clonotypes between healthy human individuals (dated by TCRdb to about 2020). Libraries were prepared through the immunoSEQ multiplex PCR assay. TCRdb retrieved this table from immuneACCESS and kept in-frame rearrangements only. Not all clones are present; in checked studies, unresolved V genes account for under half, and no reason is known for the remainder. This sample is represented by some 2,500,000 clones; 80% to 95% of them were singletons. The ten largest make up roughly 0.39% of the sample. The material sequenced was naive CD4+ T cells from PBMCs. The meaning of the sample's cell subset or site label: CD45RA+ positively selected. These TCRs come from a man between 18 and 35 years old in good health. Some clones in this sample may be carry-over from other donors' samples.

The chain recombines TRBV7-2 with TRBJ2-1; D is perhaps TRBD1 or TRBD2 (5 bases each). The CDR3 sequence is 16 residues long. Germline CDR1 and CDR2: SGHTA and FQGNSA. With 6 bases removed from V and 2 bases from J, the gap between germline ends came to 17 bases. This CDR3 is CASSLAGPGPYNEQFF. For the CDR3, the DNA is TGTGCCAGCAGTCTTGCTGGGCCGGGGCCCTACAATGAGCAGTTCTTC.

The chain employs TRBV14 and TRBJ2-7; D is unresolved. The V and J ends lost 2 bases and 0 bases respectively, with 14 bases between them. The CDR3 contains 16 residues. Per the germline V gene, CDR1 is SGHDN and CDR2 is FVKESK. The CDR3 protein is CASSQIRPSSSYEQYF. The CDR3 region has the DNA TGTGCCAGCAGCCAAATCCGGCCGTCAAGCTCCTACGAGCAGTACTTC. Full variable domain (missing parts from reference TRBV14 and TRBJ2-7): EAGVTQFPSHSVIEKGQTVTLRCDPISGHDNLYWYRRVMGKEIKFLLHFVKESKQDESGMPNNRFLAERTGGTYSTLKVQPAELEDSGVYFCASSQIRPSSSYEQYFGPGTRLTVT.

With respect to this clone: Different DNA sequences within this sample yield the same CDR3. The J gene is TRBJ2-7, the V gene TRBV2, with a possible D match to TRBD1 (6 bases). From germline, CDR1 is SNHLY and CDR2 FYNNEI. The germline V and J ends were trimmed by 6 bases and 2 bases, with 11 bases remaining between them. CDR3 length: 13 residues. The CDR3 sequence is CASRGDTPYEQYF. The CDR3 DNA is TGTGCCAGCAGGGGGGACACCCCCTACGAGCAGTACTTC.

In DNA, the CDR3 is TGTGCCAGCAGTTACCCGACAGGGTCGGAAAACATTCAGTACTTC. It is translated as CASSYPTGSENIQYF. The chain combines TRBV28 with TRBJ2-4; 7 positions agree with TRBD1. V lost 4 bases and J lost 5; bases outside the gene matches: 8. This CDR3 has 15 amino acids. Germline CDR1 and CDR2: MDHEN and SYDVKM.

The CDR3 sequence: CASSRQGVNEKLFF. For the CDR3, the DNA is TGTGCCAGCTCACGTCAAGGGGTTAATGAAAAACTGTTTTTT. V usage is TRBV18 and J usage is TRBJ1-4, with D possibly TRBD1 on 5 matching bases. The germline V gene encodes CDR1 KGHSH and CDR2 LQKENI. V was shortened by 4 bases and J by 4 bases, with 10 bases between the two germline ends. The CDR3 extends over 14 amino acids.

The rearrangement joins TRBV14 to TRBJ2-5; D is possibly TRBD1 or TRBD2 (5 bases each). V lost 6 bases, J lost 7 bases, and 18 bases lay in between. The germline V gene encodes CDR1 SGHDN and CDR2 FVKESK. This CDR3 has 14 residues. The CDR3 reads CASSPTRGVGTQYF. The CDR3 DNA is TGTGCCAGCAGTCCAACTAGAGGGGTGGGGACCCAGTACTTC.

The chain couples TRBV5-1 to TRBJ1-4; unclear D gene. This CDR3 is 14 amino acids long. Germline lookup yields CDR1 SGHRS and CDR2 YFSETQ. Trimming shortened V by 4 bases and J by 7 bases, and 14 bases separated the two germline ends. CDR3 residues: CASSHSGIGEKLFF. In nucleotides, the CDR3 is TGCGCCAGCAGCCACAGTGGGATCGGTGAAAAACTGTTTTTT.

The chain is built from TRBV29-1 and TRBJ1-1; D gene unclear. Germline lookup yields CDR1 SQVTM and CDR2 ANQGSEA. V lost 1 base and J lost 9, with 21 bases in between. CDR3 length equals 15 residues. In DNA, the CDR3 is TGCAGCGTTGAAGCCGCGGGTGGTCGGCGGCGGAAAGCTTTCTTT. Its translation is CSVEAAGGRRRKAFF.

The gene calls are TRBV29-1 and TRBJ2-7, with D possibly being TRBD1 (6 bases). V was clipped by 2 bases and J by 2 bases, with 10 bases between them. Germline V lookup: CDR1 SQVTM, CDR2 ANQGSEA. The CDR3 runs to 13 residues. In DNA, the CDR3 is TGCAGCGTTGAATTGAGGGGGACCTACGAGCAGTACTTC. Protein: CSVELRGTYEQYF.

This chain connects TRBV2 to TRBJ1-1; weak D call: TRBD1 (5 bases). Germline V gene lookup returns CDR1 SNHLY and CDR2 FYNNEI. The length of the CDR3 is 13 residues. The V end was cut by 6 bases, the J end by 5 bases, with 13 bases between. CDR3 loop: CASRGQGRTEAFF. Here the CDR3 DNA reads TGTGCCAGCAGGGGCCAGGGCAGGACTGAAGCTTTCTTT.

The chain carries TRBV25-1 and TRBJ2-2; no definite D call. This CDR3 is 10 amino acids long. Germline V CDR1 and CDR2: MGHDK, SYGVNS. With 8 bases removed from V and 8 bases from J, the gap between germline ends came to 6 bases. Written as DNA, the CDR3 is TGTGCCAGCGGTCGAGGGGAGCTGTTTTTT. Translated, it gives CASGRGELFF.

The chain carries TRBV7-8 and TRBJ2-3, with D uncertain. CDR3 size: 13 residues. Germline V gene lookup returns CDR1 SGHVS and CDR2 FQNEAQ. V was shortened by 5 bases and J by 5 bases, with 11 bases between the two germline ends. The CDR3: CASSPLVGDTQYF. In DNA form, the CDR3 reads TGTGCCAGCAGCCCCCTGGTGGGAGATACGCAGTATTTT.

The CDR3 DNA is TGTGCCAGCAGTGAACGGGGGGTTTATGAAGCTTTCTTT. This gives the protein CASSERGVYEAFF. The rearrangement joins TRBV6-1 to TRBJ1-1; a possible D gene is TRBD1 (5 bases). Germline V CDR1 and CDR2: MNHNS, SASEGT. This CDR3 contains 13 residues. V was shortened by 2 bases and J by 7 bases, with 11 bases between the two germline ends.

About this clone: Because the CDR3's place on the DNA is in doubt, the DNA is left out and the CDR3 is given as listed by TCRdb. The CDR3 sequence: CASSHRVGFGAGELFF. The gene calls are TRBV2 and TRBJ2-2. Germline CDR1 SNHLY, CDR2 FYNNEI. The CDR3 is 16 residues long, counting both termini.

The chain couples TRBV11-3 to TRBJ1-2; perhaps TRBD1 as D (5 bases). The CDR3 has 12 residues. The V end was cut by 3 bases, the J end by 5 bases, with 7 bases between. Germline V gene sequence: CDR1 SGHNT, CDR2 YENEEA. The CDR3 region has the DNA TGTGCCAGCAGCTTTTCAGGGTATGGCTACACCTTC. Its translation: CASSFSGYGYTF.

The gene calls are TRBV7-3 and TRBJ2-5; no reliable D call. Trimming stripped 5 bases from V and 1 base from J, with 8 bases between. Germline CDR1 and CDR2: SGHTA and FQGTGA. The CDR3 has 13 amino acids. For the CDR3, the DNA is TGTGCCAGCAGCCGTTCGATCCAAGAGACCCAGTACTTC. Translated: CASSRSIQETQYF.